The 12 T cell receptor beta chains below all came from one sample that was sequenced in a study of cytomegalovirus exposure and HLA in healthy donors. The repertoire was sequenced with immunoSEQ multiplex PCR; TCRdb's copy has only in-frame clones and lacks some. Among approximately 230,000 clones listed, about 90% were seen once. The sequenced material came from PBMCs. The receptors were sampled from a man younger than 35 in good health and CMV-seropositive.

This clone was found a few times. This sample also contains other DNA sequences that code for the same CDR3. This chain links TRBV20-1 with TRBJ1-2; a possible D gene is TRBD1 (5 bases). Germline loops: CDR1 DFQATT, CDR2 SNEGSKA (reference sequence). The CDR3 is 11 residues long. Trimming stripped 3 bases from V and 4 bases from J, with 6 bases between. CDR3 nucleotides: TGCAGTGCTAGGCAGGGCTATGGCTACACCTTC. Protein sequence: CSARQGYGYTF.

The V and J genes are TRBV7-8 and TRBJ1-4, with D possibly matching TRBD1 (5 bases). The CDR3 consists of 13 residues. V gave up 4 bases and J gave up 8 bases, with 11 bases separating them. The germline gives CDR1 SGHVS, CDR2 FQNEAQ. DNA for the CDR3: TGTGCCAGCAGCTCCCAAAAGGGGGAAAAACTGTTTTTT. Its protein product is CASSSQKGEKLFF.

The V gene is TRBV4-1, the J gene TRBJ2-1; TRBD2 matches 8 bases. The junction had 9 bases not matched to a gene; V was cut back by 6 bases and J by 8 bases. The length of the CDR3 is 14 residues. CDR1 MGHRA and CDR2 YSYEKL come from the germline V gene. The CDR3 sequence is CASRPSQREYEQFF. CDR3 in DNA: TGCGCCAGCAGACCGTCCCAGCGGGAGTATGAGCAGTTCTTC.

This clone was detected a few times. The chain couples TRBV14 to TRBJ1-2; tentatively, D is TRBD1 (5 bases). The CDR3 extends over 13 amino acids. The V gene's germline CDR1 is SGHDN and CDR2 FVKESK. Between the trimmed V and J ends, which lost 4 bases and 8 bases, there was a span of 14 bases. CDR3 nucleotides: TGTGCCAGCAGCCCCCGACAGCTCGGGGGCTACACCTTC. Translating it yields CASSPRQLGGYTF.

The genes are TRBV9 and TRBJ1-2; D is undetermined. Between the trimmed V and J ends, which lost 4 bases and 8 bases, there was a span of 15 bases. The CDR3 has 13 residues. Looked up from germline, CDR1 is SGDLS and CDR2 is YYNGEE. The CDR3 bases are TGTGCCAGCAGCCCCGGGAGCAGGATGGGCTACACCTTC. This gives the protein CASSPGSRMGYTF. Filled out from reference TRBV9 and TRBJ1-2, the complete variable domain reads DSGVTQTPKHLITATGQRVTLRCSPRSGDLSVYWYQQSLDQGLQFLIQYYNGEERAKGNILERFSAQQFPDLHSELNLSSLELGDSALYFCASSPGSRMGYTFGSGTRLTVV.

This clone was seen just once. V is TRBV2 and J is TRBJ1-1; no reliable D call. Germline V lookup: CDR1 SNHLY, CDR2 FYNNEI. The CDR3 runs to 12 residues. V lost 7 bases to trimming and J lost 5 bases, with 11 bases between them. CDR3 nucleotides: TGTGCCAGCACCTCAAAGGCGACTGAAGCTTTCTTT. It yields the protein CASTSKATEAFF.

This chain joins TRBV7-9 and TRBJ2-5; 14 bases align to TRBD2. Germline values: CDR1 SEHNR, CDR2 FQNEAQ (reference sequence). The CDR3 runs to 16 residues. V dropped 3 bases and J dropped 1; count of bases not matched to a gene: 1. CDR3 nucleotide sequence: TGTGCCAGCAGCTTCGGGACTAGCGGGGGCCAAGAGACCCAGTACTTC. Encoded protein: CASSFGTSGGQETQYF.

This chain links TRBV6-5 with TRBJ2-5; the D is unclear. Trimming removed 4 bases from V and 1 base from J, with 7 bases in between. The CDR3 extends over 13 amino acids. Germline values: CDR1 MNHEY, CDR2 SVGAGI. The CDR3 nucleotides read TGTGCCAGCAGTTGGAAGGGCCAAGAGACCCAGTACTTC. This codes for CASSWKGQETQYF.

The table lists this clone with a count of one. J is TRBJ2-7 and V is TRBV4-1; TRBD2 matches at 11 bases. This CDR3 has 15 amino acids. CDR1 MGHRA and CDR2 YSYEKL come from the germline V gene. Losses at the gene ends were 3 bases for V and 3 bases for J; bases not matched to a gene: 4. The CDR3 bases are TGCGCCAGCAGCCAGACTAGCGGGACCGTCTACGAGCAGTACTTC. As protein: CASSQTSGTVYEQYF.

J is TRBJ1-5 and V is TRBV12-5, with D possibly matching TRBD1 (5 bases). Germline CDR1 LGHNT, CDR2 FRNRAP. V was cut by 2 bases and J by 7 bases, with 9 bases left in between. CDR3 size: 13 residues. The chain's CDR3 is CASGLTGGQPQHF. The CDR3 region has the DNA TGTGCTAGTGGTTTGACCGGGGGACAGCCCCAGCATTTT.

The chain combines TRBV28 with TRBJ1-2; TRBD1 is a possible D gene (5 bases). Germline assignment: CDR1 MDHEN and CDR2 SYDVKM. CDR3 length equals 17 residues. V was pared by 7 bases and J by 4 bases, with 25 bases between. The CDR3 DNA reads as TGTGCCAGCACCACCCCCGGGGCGGGTGTCCAGCGCTATGGCTACACCTTC. Translation: CASTTPGAGVQRYGYTF.

The chain has TRBV4-1 and TRBJ1-4; D is ambiguous. This CDR3 is 16 amino acids long. V was cut by 0 bases and J by 8 bases, with 16 bases left in between. CDR1 MGHRA and CDR2 YSYEKL come from the germline V gene. The CDR3 protein is CASSQEWAGSGEKLFF. CDR3 in DNA: TGCGCCAGCAGCCAAGAATGGGCGGGTTCTGGGGAAAAACTGTTTTTT.